The 9 T cell receptor beta chains reported below all come from one sample, sequenced in a study of control samples from healthy donors and cancer patients (TCRdb year 2020). Library generation was performed with the immunoSEQ multiplex PCR assay. TCRdb's version of the immuneACCESS table is confined to in-frame rearrangements and falls short of the full clone set. An unresolved V gene accounts for under half of the shortfall where checked; the remainder is of unknown origin. The sample table records some 130,000 clones; roughly 88% of these occur just once. The ten largest clones represent 3.4% of the sample. Sequencing was done on a sample of blood. The receptors shown here come from a man aged 35 to 55 in good health.

V usage is TRBV10-2 and J usage is TRBJ1-5; D is unresolved. There are 12 residues in the CDR3. Trimming took 10 bases from V and 2 from J, leaving 9 bases between them. CDR1 and CDR2 from the germline V gene are WSHSY and SAAADI. CDR3 residues: CATQTGNQPQHF. CDR3 DNA sequence: TGCGCCACCCAGACGGGCAATCAGCCCCAGCATTTT.

The chain combines TRBV3-1 (or the pseudogene TRBV3-2) with TRBJ1-3, with a tentative D call TRBD1 (5 bases). Germline values: CDR1 LGHDT, CDR2 YNNKEL (reference sequence). V shed 3 bases and J shed 3 bases, with 6 bases lying between them. The CDR3 is 13 amino acids. CDR3: CASSQGRGNTIYF. The CDR3, as DNA: TGTGCCAGCAGCCAGGGGCGTGGAAACACCATATATTTT.

This chain uses TRBV7-3 with TRBJ2-7; the D gene is possibly TRBD2 (6 bases). The CDR3 covers 15 residues. Per the germline V gene, CDR1 is SGHTA and CDR2 is FQGTGA. V was cut by 2 bases and J by 1 base, with 12 bases left in between. The CDR3 DNA follows: TGTGCCAGCAGCTTAGGCGGTGCGGGATCCTACGAGCAGTACTTC. Translated: CASSLGGAGSYEQYF. Variable domain in full (rest from reference TRBV7-3 and TRBJ2-7): GAGVSQTPSNKVTEKGKYVELRCDPISGHTALYWYRQSLGQGPEFLIYFQGTGAADDSGLPNDRFFAVRPEGSVSTLKIQRTERGDSAVYLCASSLGGAGSYEQYFGPGTRLTVT.

This chain uses TRBV2 with TRBJ1-1, with a possible D match to TRBD1 (6 bases). The CDR3 has 13 residues. Germline CDR1 is SNHLY and CDR2 is FYNNEI. Trimming took off 3 bases at V and 4 bases at J, with 9 bases between the two ends. For the CDR3, the DNA is TGTGCCAGCAGTGACAGGGGCGTCACTGAAGCTTTCTTT. Translated, it gives CASSDRGVTEAFF.

The V call is TRBV27, the J call TRBJ2-6; possibly TRBD2 for D (6 bases). V was cut by 2 bases and J by 13 bases, with 6 bases left in between. The CDR3 contains 11 residues. Germline-derived CDR1 and CDR2 are MNHEY and SMNVEV (reference sequence). This CDR3 is CASSLGGVLTF. Here the CDR3 DNA reads TGTGCCAGCAGTTTAGGAGGGGTCCTGACTTTC.

The chain joins TRBV18 to TRBJ1-5, with TRBD1 matching over 10 bases. The germline V gene encodes CDR1 KGHSH and CDR2 LQKENI. This CDR3 is built from 18 residues. Trimming removed 2 bases from V and 0 bases from J; junction bases left unmatched: 7. CDR3: CASSPDRQGAGSNQPQHF. CDR3 DNA: TGTGCCAGCTCACCAGATCGACAGGGGGCGGGTAGCAATCAGCCCCAGCATTTT.

The CDR3 protein is CASSQEGMGGPHGYTF. In DNA form, the CDR3 reads TGTGCCAGCAGCCAAGAAGGTATGGGTGGCCCCCATGGCTACACCTTC. This chain links TRBV3-1 (or the pseudogene TRBV3-2) with TRBJ1-2; D is unclear. Between the trimmed V and J ends, which lost 0 bases and 6 bases, there was a span of 17 bases. The CDR3 extends over 16 amino acids. Germline V gene sequence: CDR1 LGHDT, CDR2 YNNKEL (reference sequence).

The chain joins TRBV7-2 to TRBJ1-1; D perhaps matches TRBD1 (6 bases). Trimming shortened V by 2 bases and J by 6 bases, and 22 bases separated the two germline ends. Germline assignment: CDR1 SGHTA and CDR2 FQGNSA. CDR3 length equals 17 residues. CDR3 protein: CASSLSLGGQGRSEAFF. CDR3 DNA sequence: TGTGCCAGCAGCTTAAGCCTCGGGGGGCAGGGGAGATCTGAAGCTTTCTTT. The complete variable domain, with remaining parts taken from reference TRBV7-2 and TRBJ1-1, reads GAGVSQSPSNKVTEKGKDVELRCDPISGHTALYWYRQSLGQGLEFLIYFQGNSAPDKSGLPSDRFSAERTGGSVSTLTIQRTQQEDSAVYLCASSLSLGGQGRSEAFFGQGTRLTVV.

This chain uses TRBV6-6 with TRBJ2-2, with D hard to call. CDR1 and CDR2 from the germline V gene are MNHNY and SVGAGI (reference sequence). This CDR3 spans 10 amino acids. Trimming pared 7 bases from V and 6 bases from J, leaving 3 bases between. The CDR3: CASKSGELFF. CDR3 nucleotides: TGTGCCAGCAAATCCGGGGAGCTGTTTTTT.